This TCR beta chain derives from a study of beta chain features in type 1 diabetes. Reverse transcribing all isolated RNA meant expressed TCRB transcripts were sequenced. Profiled with immunoSEQ multiplex PCR; TCRdb holds only in-frame clones, not every one. The table records about half a million clones, approximately 10% of them present only once. Turning to this clone: Antigen: not known.

Whole-study findings and limits: In type 1 diabetes patients, VDJ junctions had fewer insertions; deletions at these junctions were more frequent.

Germline CDR1 is SGDLS and CDR2 is YYNGEE. The ends lost 4 bases at V and 5 bases at J; junction bases unmatched: 5. This CDR3 spans 15 amino acids. The chain combines TRBV9 with TRBJ2-1; 11 bases map to TRBD2. Sequenced sample: naive CD4+ T cells from blood. The receptor comes from a young woman in good health. The CDR3 reads CASSSTTSGNNEQFF. The CDR3 nucleotides read TGTGCCAGCAGCTCTACGACTAGCGGGAACAATGAGCAGTTCTTC.